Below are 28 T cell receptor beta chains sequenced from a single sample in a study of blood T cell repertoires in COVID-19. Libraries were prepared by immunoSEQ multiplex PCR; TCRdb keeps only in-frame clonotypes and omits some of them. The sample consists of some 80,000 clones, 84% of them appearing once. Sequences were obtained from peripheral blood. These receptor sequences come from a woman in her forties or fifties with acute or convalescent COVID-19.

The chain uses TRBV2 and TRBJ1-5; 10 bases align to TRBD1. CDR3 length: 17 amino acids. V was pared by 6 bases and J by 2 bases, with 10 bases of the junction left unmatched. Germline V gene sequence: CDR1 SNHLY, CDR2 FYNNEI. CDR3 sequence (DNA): TGTGCCAGCAGCCCCAACTCCGGGACAGGGGGCAATCAGCCCCAGCATTTT. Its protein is CASSPNSGTGGNQPQHF. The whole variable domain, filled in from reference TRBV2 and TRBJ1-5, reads EPEVTQTPSHQVTQMGQEVILRCVPISNHLYFYWYRQILGQKVEFLVSFYNNEISEKSEIFDDQFSVERPDGSNFTLKIRSTKLEDSAMYFCASSPNSGTGGNQPQHFGDGTRLSIL.

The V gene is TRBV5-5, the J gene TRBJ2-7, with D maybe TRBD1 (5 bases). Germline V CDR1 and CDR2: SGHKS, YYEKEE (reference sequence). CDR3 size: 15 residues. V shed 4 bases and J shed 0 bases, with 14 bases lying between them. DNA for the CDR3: TGTGCCAGCAGCCGTAGCACAGGTTCCTCCTACGAGCAGTACTTC. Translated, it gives CASSRSTGSSYEQYF. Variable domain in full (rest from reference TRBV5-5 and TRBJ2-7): DAGVTQSPTHLIKTRGQQVTLRCSPISGHKSVSWYQQVLGQGPQFIFQYYEKEERGRGNFPDRFSARQFPNYSSELNVNALLLGDSALYLCASSRSTGSSYEQYFGPGTRLTVT.

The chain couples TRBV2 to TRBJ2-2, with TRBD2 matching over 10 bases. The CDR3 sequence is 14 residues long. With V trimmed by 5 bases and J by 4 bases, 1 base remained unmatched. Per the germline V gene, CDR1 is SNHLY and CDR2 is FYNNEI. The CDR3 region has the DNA TGTGCCAGCAGTCGGACTAGCGGCACCGGGGAGCTGTTTTTT. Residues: CASSRTSGTGELFF.

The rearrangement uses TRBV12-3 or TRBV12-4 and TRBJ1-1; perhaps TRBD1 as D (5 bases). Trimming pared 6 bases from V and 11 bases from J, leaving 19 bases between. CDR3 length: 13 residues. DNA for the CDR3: TGTGCCAGCAGACGCGGGGGGGAGTTTGGCGCTTTCTTT. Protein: CASRRGGEFGAFF.

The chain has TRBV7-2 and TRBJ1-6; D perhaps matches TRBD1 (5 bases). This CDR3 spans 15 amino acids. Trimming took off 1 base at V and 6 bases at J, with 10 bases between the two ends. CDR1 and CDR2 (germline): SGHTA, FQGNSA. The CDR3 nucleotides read TGTGCCAGCAGCTTAGAAGGCAGGGCTAATTCACCCCTCCACTTT. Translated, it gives CASSLEGRANSPLHF.

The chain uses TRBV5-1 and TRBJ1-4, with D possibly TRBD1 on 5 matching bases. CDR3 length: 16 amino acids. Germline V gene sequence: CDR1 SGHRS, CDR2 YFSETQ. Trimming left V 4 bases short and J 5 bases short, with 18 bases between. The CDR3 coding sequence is TGCGCCAGCAGCACCGCTTCAGGGTTCGGGAATGAAAAACTGTTTTTT. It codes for CASSTASGFGNEKLFF.

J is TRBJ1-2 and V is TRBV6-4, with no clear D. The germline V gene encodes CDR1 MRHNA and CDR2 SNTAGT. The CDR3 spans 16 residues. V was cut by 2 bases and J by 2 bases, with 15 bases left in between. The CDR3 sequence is CASSDGFGVTNYGYTF. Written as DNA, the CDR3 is TGTGCCAGCAGTGACGGGTTCGGGGTTACGAACTATGGCTACACCTTC.

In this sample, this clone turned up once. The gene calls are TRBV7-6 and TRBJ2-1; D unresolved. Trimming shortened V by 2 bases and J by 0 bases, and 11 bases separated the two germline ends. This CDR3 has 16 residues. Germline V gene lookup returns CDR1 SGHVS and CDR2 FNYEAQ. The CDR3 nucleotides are TGTGCCAGCAGCTTACCCTCTCGGAGCTCCTACAATGAGCAGTTCTTC. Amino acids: CASSLPSRSSYNEQFF.

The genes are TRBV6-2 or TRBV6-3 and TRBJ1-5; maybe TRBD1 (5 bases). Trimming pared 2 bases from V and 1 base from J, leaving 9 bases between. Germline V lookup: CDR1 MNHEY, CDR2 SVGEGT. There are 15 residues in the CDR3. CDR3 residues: CASSYTGGSNQPQHF. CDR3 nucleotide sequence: TGTGCCAGCAGTTACACTGGGGGGAGCAATCAGCCCCAGCATTTT.

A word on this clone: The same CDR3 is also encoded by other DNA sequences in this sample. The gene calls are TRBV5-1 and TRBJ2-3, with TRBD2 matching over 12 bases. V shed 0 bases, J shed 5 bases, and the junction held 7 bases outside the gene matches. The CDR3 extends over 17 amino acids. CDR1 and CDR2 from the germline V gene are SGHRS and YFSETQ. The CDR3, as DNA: TGCGCCAGCAGCTTGGAACTAGCGGGGGGCAAGGTAGATACGCAGTATTTT. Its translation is CASSLELAGGKVDTQYF.

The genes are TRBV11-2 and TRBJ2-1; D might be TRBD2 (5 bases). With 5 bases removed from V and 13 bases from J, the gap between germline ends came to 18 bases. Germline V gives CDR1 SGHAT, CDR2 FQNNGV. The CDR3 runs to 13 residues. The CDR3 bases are TGTGCCAGCAGCACCACGGTAGCGACTCAACAGTTCTTC. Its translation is CASSTTVATQQFF.

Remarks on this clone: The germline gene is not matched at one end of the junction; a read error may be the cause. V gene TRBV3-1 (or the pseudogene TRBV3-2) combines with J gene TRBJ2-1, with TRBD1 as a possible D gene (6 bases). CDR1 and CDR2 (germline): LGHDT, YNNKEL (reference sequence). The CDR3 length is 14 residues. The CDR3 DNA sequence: TGTGCCAGCAGACAAGTTAACAGGGAAAATGAGCAGTTCTTC. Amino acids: CASRQVNRENEQFF.

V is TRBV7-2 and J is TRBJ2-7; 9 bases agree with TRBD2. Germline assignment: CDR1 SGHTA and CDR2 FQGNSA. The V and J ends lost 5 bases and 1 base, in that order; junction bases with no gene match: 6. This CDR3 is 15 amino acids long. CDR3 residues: CASSKTSGLSYEQYF. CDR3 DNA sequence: TGTGCCAGCAGCAAAACTAGCGGGTTGTCCTACGAGCAGTACTTC.

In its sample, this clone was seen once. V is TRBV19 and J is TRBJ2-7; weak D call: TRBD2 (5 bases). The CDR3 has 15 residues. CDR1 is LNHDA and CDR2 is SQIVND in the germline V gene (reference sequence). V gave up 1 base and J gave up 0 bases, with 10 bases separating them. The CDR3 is CASSIGGWSSYEQYF. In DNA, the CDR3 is TGTGCCAGTAGTATAGGAGGGTGGAGCTCCTACGAGCAGTACTTC.

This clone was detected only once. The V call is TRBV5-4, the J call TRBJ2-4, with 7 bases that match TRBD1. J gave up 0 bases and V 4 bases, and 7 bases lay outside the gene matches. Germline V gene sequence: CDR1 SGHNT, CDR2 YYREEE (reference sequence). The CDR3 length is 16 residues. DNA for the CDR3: TGTGCCAGCAGCACTCGACAGGGCTTAGCCAAAAACATTCAGTACTTC. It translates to CASSTRQGLAKNIQYF.

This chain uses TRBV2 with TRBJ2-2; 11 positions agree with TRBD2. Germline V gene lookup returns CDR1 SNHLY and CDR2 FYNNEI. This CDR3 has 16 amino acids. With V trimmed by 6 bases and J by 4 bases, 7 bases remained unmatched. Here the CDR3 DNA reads TGTGCCAGCAGCCGCACTAGCGGGGGCCTCACCGGGGAGCTGTTTTTT. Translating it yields CASSRTSGGLTGELFF.

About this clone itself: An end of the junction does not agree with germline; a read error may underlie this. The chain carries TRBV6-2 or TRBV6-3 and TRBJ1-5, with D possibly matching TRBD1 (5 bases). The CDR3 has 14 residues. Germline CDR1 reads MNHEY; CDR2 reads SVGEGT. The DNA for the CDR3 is TGTGCCAGCGGTTACATCGGACACTATCAGCCCCAGCATTTT. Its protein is CASGYIGHYQPQHF.

This CDR3 reads CASSLANRETGNTIYF. DNA for the CDR3: TGTGCCAGCAGCTTAGCAAACAGGGAAACTGGAAACACCATATATTTT. The chain recombines TRBV7-8 with TRBJ1-3; a weak D match, TRBD1 (6 bases). The germline gives CDR1 SGHVS, CDR2 FQNEAQ. The CDR3 spans 16 residues. V was trimmed by 0 bases and J by 2 bases, leaving 11 bases between them.

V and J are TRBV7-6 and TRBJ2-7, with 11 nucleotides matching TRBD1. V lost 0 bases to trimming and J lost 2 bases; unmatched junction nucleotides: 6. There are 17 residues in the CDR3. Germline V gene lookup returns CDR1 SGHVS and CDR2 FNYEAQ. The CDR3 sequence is CASSLAAAGQGAYEQYF. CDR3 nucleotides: TGTGCCAGCAGCTTAGCCGCGGCGGGACAGGGGGCCTACGAGCAGTACTTC.

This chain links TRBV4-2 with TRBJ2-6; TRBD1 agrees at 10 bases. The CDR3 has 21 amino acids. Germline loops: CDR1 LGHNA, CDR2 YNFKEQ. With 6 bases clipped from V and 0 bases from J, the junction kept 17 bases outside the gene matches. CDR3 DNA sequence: TGTGCCAGCAGACAATCCGGGACAGGGGATAATATAGGCTCTGGGGCCAACGTCCTGACTTTC. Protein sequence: CASRQSGTGDNIGSGANVLTF.

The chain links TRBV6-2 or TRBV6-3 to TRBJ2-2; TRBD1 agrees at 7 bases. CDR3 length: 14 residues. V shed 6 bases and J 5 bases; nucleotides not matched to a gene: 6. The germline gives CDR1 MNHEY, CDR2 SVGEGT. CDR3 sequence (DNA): TGTGCCAGCAGCCGCGACAGGGATACCGGGGAGCTGTTTTTT. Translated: CASSRDRDTGELFF.

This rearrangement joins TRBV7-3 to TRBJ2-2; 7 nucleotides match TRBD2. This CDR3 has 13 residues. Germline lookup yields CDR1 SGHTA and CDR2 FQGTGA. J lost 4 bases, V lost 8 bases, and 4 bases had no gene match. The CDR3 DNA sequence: TGTGCCAGCCGCGCGGGGGTCACCGGGGAGCTGTTTTTT. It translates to CASRAGVTGELFF.

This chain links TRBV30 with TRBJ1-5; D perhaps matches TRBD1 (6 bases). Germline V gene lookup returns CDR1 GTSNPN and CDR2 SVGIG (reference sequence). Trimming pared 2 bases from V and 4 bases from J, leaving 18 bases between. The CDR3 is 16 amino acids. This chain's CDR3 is CAWSPLRTVWNQPQHF. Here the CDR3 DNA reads TGTGCCTGGAGTCCACTCCGGACAGTATGGAATCAGCCCCAGCATTTT.

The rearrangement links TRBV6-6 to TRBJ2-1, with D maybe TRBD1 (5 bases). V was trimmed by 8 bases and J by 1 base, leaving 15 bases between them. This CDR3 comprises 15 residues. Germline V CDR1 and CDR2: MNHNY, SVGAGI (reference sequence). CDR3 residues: CASVTDSSSYNEQFF. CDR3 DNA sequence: TGTGCCAGCGTTACCGACAGTAGTTCCTACAATGAGCAGTTCTTC.

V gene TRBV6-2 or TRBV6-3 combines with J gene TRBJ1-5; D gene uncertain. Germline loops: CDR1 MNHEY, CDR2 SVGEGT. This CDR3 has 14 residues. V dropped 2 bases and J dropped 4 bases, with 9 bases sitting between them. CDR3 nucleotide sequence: TGTGCCAGCAGTTACGTGAGGGAAAATCAGCCCCAGCATTTT. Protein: CASSYVRENQPQHF.

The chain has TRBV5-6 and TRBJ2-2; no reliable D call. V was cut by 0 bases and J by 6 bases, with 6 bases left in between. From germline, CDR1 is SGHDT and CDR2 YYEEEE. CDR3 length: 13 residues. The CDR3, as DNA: TGTGCCAGCAGCTTGGCAGTTTCCGGGGAGCTGTTTTTT. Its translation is CASSLAVSGELFF.

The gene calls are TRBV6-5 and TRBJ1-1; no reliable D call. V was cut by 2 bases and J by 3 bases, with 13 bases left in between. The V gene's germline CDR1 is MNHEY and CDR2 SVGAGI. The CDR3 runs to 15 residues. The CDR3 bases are TGTGCCAGCAGTTACAATCGGGGATGGGACACTGAAGCTTTCTTT. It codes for CASSYNRGWDTEAFF.

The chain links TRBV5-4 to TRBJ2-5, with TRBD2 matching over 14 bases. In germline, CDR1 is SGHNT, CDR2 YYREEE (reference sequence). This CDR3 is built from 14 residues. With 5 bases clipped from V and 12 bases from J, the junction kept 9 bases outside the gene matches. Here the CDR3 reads CASRGLAGDLQEYF. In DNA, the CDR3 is TGTGCCAGCAGGGGACTAGCGGGGGACCTTCAGGAGTACTTC.